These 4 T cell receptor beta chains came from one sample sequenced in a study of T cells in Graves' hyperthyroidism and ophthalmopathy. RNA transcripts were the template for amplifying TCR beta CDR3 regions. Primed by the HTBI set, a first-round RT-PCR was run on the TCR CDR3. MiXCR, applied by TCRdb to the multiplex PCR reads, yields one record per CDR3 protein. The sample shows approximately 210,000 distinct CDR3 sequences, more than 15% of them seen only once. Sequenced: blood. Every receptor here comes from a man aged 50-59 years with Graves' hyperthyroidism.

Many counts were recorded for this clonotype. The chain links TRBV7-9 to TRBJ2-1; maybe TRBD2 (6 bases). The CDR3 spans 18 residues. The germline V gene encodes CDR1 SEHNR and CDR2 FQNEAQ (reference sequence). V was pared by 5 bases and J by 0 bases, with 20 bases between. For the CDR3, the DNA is TGTGCCAGCAGCAACTCTCTGGGACTTCGAGGCTCCTACAATGAGCAGTTCTTC. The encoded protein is CASSNSLGLRGSYNEQFF.

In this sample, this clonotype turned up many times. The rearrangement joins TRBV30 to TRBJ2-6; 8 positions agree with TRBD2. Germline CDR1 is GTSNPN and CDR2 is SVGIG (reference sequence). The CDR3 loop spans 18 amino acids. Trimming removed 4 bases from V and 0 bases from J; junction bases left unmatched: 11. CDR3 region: CAWNLPGGISSGANVLTF. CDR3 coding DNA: TGTGCCTGGAACCTTCCGGGGGGGATCAGCTCTGGGGCCAACGTCCTGACTTTC.

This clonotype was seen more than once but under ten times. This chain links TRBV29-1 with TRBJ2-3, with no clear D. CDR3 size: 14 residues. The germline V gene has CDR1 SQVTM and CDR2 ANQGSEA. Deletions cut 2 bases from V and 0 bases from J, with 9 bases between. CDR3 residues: CSVETASSTDTQYF. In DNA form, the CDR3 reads TGCAGCGTTGAAACAGCTTCTAGCACAGATACGCAGTATTTT.

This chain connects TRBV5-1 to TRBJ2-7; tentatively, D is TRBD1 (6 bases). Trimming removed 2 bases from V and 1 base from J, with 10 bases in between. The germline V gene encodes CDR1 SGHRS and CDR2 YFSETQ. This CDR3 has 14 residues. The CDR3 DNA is TGCGCCAGCAGCTTACAGGGTTTTTCCTACGAGCAGTACTTC. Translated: CASSLQGFSYEQYF.